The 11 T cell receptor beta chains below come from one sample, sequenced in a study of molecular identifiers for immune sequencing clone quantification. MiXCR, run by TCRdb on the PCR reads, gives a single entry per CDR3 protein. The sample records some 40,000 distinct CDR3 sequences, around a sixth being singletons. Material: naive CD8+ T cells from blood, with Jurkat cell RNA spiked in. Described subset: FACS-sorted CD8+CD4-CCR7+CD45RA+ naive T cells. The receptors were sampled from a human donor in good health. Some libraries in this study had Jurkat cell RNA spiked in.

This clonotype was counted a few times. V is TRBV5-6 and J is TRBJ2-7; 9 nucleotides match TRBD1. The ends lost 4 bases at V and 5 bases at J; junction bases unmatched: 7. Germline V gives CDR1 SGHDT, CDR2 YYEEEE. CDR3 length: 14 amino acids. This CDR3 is CASSIGTGFNEQYF. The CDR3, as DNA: TGTGCCAGCAGCATAGGGACAGGGTTCAACGAGCAGTACTTC. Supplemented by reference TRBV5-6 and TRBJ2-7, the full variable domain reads DAGVTQSPTHLIKTRGQQVTLRCSPKSGHDTVSWYQQALGQGPQFIFQYYEEEERQRGNFPDRFSGHQFPNYSSELNVNALLLGDSALYLCASSIGTGFNEQYFGPGTRLTVT.

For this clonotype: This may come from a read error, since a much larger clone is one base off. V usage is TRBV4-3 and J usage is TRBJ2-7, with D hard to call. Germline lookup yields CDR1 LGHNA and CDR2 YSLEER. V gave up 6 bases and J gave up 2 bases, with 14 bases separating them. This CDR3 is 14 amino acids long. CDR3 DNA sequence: TGCGCCAGCAGACAATCGCGACACACCTACGAGCAGTACTTC. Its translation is CASRQSRHTYEQYF.

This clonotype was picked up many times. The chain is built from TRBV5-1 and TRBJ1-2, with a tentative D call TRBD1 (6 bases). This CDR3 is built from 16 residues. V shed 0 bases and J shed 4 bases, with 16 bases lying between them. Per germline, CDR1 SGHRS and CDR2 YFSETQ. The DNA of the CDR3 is TGCGCCAGCAGCTTGGGGGGCAGGGGTCTGGGCTATGGCTACACCTTC. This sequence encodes CASSLGGRGLGYGYTF. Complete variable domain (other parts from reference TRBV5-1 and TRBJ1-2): KAGVTQTPRYLIKTRGQQVTLSCSPISGHRSVSWYQQTPGQGLQFLFEYFSETQRNKGNFPGRFSGRQFSNSRSEMNVSTLELGDSALYLCASSLGGRGLGYGYTFGSGTRLTVV.

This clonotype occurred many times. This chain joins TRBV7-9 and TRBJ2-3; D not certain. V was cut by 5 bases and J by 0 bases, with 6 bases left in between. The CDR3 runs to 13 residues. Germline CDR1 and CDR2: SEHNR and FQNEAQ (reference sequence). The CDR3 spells CASSPGSTDTQYF. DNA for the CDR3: TGTGCCAGCAGCCCCGGGAGCACAGATACGCAGTATTTT.

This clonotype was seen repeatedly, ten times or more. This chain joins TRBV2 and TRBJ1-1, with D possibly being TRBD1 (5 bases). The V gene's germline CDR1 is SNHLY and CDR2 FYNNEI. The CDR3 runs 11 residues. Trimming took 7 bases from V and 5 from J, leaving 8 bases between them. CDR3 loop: CASNWGTEAFF. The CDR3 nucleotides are TGTGCCAGCAACTGGGGGACTGAAGCTTTCTTT.

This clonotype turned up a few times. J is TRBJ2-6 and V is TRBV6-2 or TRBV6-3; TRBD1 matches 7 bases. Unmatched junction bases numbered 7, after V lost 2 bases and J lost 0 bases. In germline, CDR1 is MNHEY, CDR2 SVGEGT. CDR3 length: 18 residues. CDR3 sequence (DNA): TGTGCCAGCAGTTACGACAGGGATCATATCTCTGGGGCCAACGTCCTGACTTTC. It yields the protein CASSYDRDHISGANVLTF.

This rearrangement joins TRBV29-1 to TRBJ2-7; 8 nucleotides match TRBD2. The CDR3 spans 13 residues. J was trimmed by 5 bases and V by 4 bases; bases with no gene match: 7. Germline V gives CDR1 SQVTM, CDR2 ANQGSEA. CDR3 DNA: TGCAGCGTTGGCCGGGGGGGTGTCGACGAGCAGTACTTC. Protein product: CSVGRGGVDEQYF.

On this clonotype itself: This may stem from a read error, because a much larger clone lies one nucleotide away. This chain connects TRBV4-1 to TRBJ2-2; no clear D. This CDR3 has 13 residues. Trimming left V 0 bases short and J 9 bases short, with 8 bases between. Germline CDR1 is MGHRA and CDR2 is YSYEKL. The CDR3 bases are TGCGCCAGCAGCCAAGAAGAGGCCAGGGAGCTGTTTTTT. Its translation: CASSQEEARELFF.

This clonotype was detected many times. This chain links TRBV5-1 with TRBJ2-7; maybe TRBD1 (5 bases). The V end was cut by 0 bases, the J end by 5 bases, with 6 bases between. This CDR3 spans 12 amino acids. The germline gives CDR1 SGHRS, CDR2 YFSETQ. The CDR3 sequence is CASSLAGNEQYF. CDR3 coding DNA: TGCGCCAGCAGCTTGGCAGGGAACGAGCAGTACTTC.

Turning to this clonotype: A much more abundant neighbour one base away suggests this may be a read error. Here the CDR3 DNA reads TGTGTCGCCTCAGGACAGGGAAACATTCAGTACTTC. It is translated as CVASGQGNIQYF. The J gene is TRBJ2-4, the V gene TRBV28, with 8 bases identical to TRBD1. Germline V gene lookup returns CDR1 MDHEN and CDR2 SYDVKM. CDR3 length equals 12 residues. The complete variable domain, with remaining parts taken from reference TRBV28 and TRBJ2-4, reads DVKVTQSSRYLVKRTGEKVFLECVQDMDHENMFWYRQDPGLGLRLIYFSYDVKMKEKGDIPEGYSVSREKKERFSLILESASTNQTSMYLCVASGQGNIQYFGAGTRLSVL.

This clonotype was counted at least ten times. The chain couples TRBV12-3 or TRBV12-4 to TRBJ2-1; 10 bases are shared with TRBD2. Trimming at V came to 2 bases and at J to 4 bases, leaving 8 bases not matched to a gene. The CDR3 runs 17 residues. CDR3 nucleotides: TGTGCCAGCAGTTTAACGGGGGGACTAGCGAGATACAATGAGCAGTTCTTC. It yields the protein CASSLTGGLARYNEQFF.